Following are 9 T cell receptor beta chains from one sample sequenced in a study of blood T cell repertoires in COVID-19. Assay used: immunoSEQ multiplex PCR; TCRdb lists only in-frame clones, some missing. The top ten hold around 5% of the sample, which has roughly 200,000 clones, 70% to 90% seen once. The sequenced sample consisted of peripheral blood. These receptors came from a woman aged 80 or over with acute or convalescent COVID-19.

The genes are TRBV3-1 (or the pseudogene TRBV3-2) and TRBJ1-5, with D hard to call. CDR1 and CDR2 from the germline V gene are LGHDT and YNNKEL (reference sequence). The CDR3 consists of 15 residues. The V gene lost 0 bases and the J gene lost 3 bases, with 9 bases spanning the gap. This CDR3 is CASSQDLGVNQPQHF. The CDR3 nucleotides read TGTGCCAGCAGCCAAGATCTCGGGGTCAATCAGCCCCAGCATTTT.

This chain joins TRBV7-3 and TRBJ2-2, with 9 bases identical to TRBD2. This CDR3 spans 17 amino acids. CDR1 is SGHTA, CDR2 FQGTGA, per germline. Trimming cost V 5 bases and J 4 bases; bases outside gene matches: 11. The CDR3 DNA reads as TGTGCCAGCAGCCCTAATCCGGGACTAGCAGGCACCGGGGAGCTGTTTTTT. Amino acid sequence: CASSPNPGLAGTGELFF.

This chain connects TRBV3-1 (or the pseudogene TRBV3-2) to TRBJ1-1, with TRBD1 matching over 8 bases. The CDR3 has 14 amino acids. V lost 0 bases to trimming and J lost 5 bases; unmatched junction nucleotides: 2. The germline V gene has CDR1 LGHDT and CDR2 YNNKEL (reference sequence). This CDR3 is CASSQDYRGTEAFF. The DNA for the CDR3 is TGTGCCAGCAGCCAAGATTACAGGGGGACTGAAGCTTTCTTT.

The gene calls are TRBV5-4 and TRBJ1-1; 8 nucleotides match TRBD1. The germline gives CDR1 SGHNT, CDR2 YYREEE (reference sequence). The CDR3 loop spans 15 amino acids. Germline trimming cut 4 bases from V and 1 base from J; bases unmatched to any gene: 6. The CDR3 nucleotides read TGTGCCAGCAGCCCTATGACAGGGGCGAACACTGAAGCTTTCTTT. Amino acid sequence: CASSPMTGANTEAFF.

The chain joins TRBV10-3 to TRBJ2-5; 8 nucleotides agree with TRBD1. Germline lookup yields CDR1 ENHRY and CDR2 SYGVKD. This CDR3 region has 13 residues. V lost 6 bases and J lost 5; bases outside the gene matches: 5. CDR3 sequence (DNA): TGTGCCATCAGCAGGGGGCTCGAGGAGACCCAGTACTTC. Translation gives CAISRGLEETQYF.

For this clone: The identical CDR3 is also encoded by other nucleotide sequences in the sample. The chain employs TRBV9 and TRBJ1-1; D remains unclear. The CDR3 consists of 14 residues. V lost 0 bases and J 2 bases, leaving 8 bases between the germline ends. The germline CDR1 and CDR2 sequences are SGDLS and YYNGEE. Written as DNA, the CDR3 is TGTGCCAGCAGCGTAGTGTCGGGAAACACTGAAGCTTTCTTT. The encoded protein is CASSVVSGNTEAFF. Combining the CDR3 with reference TRBV9 and TRBJ1-1 gives the whole variable domain DSGVTQTPKHLITATGQRVTLRCSPRSGDLSVYWYQQSLDQGLQFLIQYYNGEERAKGNILERFSAQQFPDLHSELNLSSLELGDSALYFCASSVVSGNTEAFFGQGTRLTVV.

V usage is TRBV7-2 and J usage is TRBJ2-7; 9 nucleotides match TRBD1. From germline, CDR1 is SGHTA and CDR2 FQGNSA. The CDR3 length is 14 residues. Losses at the gene ends were 4 bases for V and 3 bases for J; bases not matched to a gene: 4. CDR3: CASSSTGGSYEQYF. The CDR3 DNA reads TGTGCCAGCAGCTCGACAGGGGGGAGCTACGAGCAGTACTTC. Full variable domain (missing parts from reference TRBV7-2 and TRBJ2-7): GAGVSQSPSNKVTEKGKDVELRCDPISGHTALYWYRQSLGQGLEFLIYFQGNSAPDKSGLPSDRFSAERTGGSVSTLTIQRTQQEDSAVYLCASSSTGGSYEQYFGPGTRLTVT.

The CDR3 sequence: CASSAGGPQVEQYF. The CDR3 region has the DNA TGTGCCAGCAGTGCCGGGGGGCCCCAGGTGGAGCAGTACTTC. V gene TRBV7-3 combines with J gene TRBJ2-7; D may be TRBD2 (7 bases). The CDR3 is made up of 14 amino acids. Germline-derived CDR1 and CDR2 are SGHTA and FQGTGA. Trimming removed 6 bases at V and 7 bases at J, with 19 bases between.

This clone was found a few times. This rearrangement joins TRBV27 to TRBJ1-4, with D maybe TRBD1 (6 bases). This CDR3 is 15 amino acids long. Germline CDR1 reads MNHEY; CDR2 reads SMNVEV (reference sequence). The V and J ends lost 6 bases and 4 bases respectively, with 15 bases between them. For the CDR3, the DNA is TGTGCCAGCAGAACAACGACAGGTAGTAATGAAAAACTGTTTTTT. This gives the protein CASRTTTGSNEKLFF.